There are many counts of the clone carrying this TCR beta chain. Antigen specificity is unknown. The authors made TCR beta cDNA from 500 ng total RNA with a constant-region primer. Amplification in three nested multiplex PCR rounds with slightly modified ARM-PCR gave rise to TCR beta libraries. MiXCR was run by TCRdb on the multiplex PCR reads, yielding one entry per CDR3 protein. The table records 190,000 or so distinct CDR3 sequences, less than 75% of them present only once. Blood RNA came from unsorted whole blood; germline DNA was also extracted. Before surgery, roughly 4 milliliters of EDTA blood were taken. The data are from a study of tumor-infiltrating lymphocytes in primary liver carcinoma. Findings and caveats of the study: Compared with tumor region pairs, tumor-adjacent and tumor-blood pairs overlapped less. CD4+ and CD8+ repertoires could not be compared in these unsorted bulk samples.

The source material was peripheral blood. The source of this sequence is a woman aged 60-70 years with primary liver carcinoma and hepatitis B virus infection.

CDR3 nucleotide sequence: TGTGCCAGCAGTTTTTTCGGGGATGAGCAGTTCTTC. Translated, it gives CASSFFGDEQFF. The chain is built from TRBV12-3 or TRBV12-4 and TRBJ2-1; TRBD2 is a possible D gene (5 bases). Between the trimmed V and J ends, which lost 3 bases and 8 bases, there was a span of 8 bases. CDR3 length equals 12 residues.